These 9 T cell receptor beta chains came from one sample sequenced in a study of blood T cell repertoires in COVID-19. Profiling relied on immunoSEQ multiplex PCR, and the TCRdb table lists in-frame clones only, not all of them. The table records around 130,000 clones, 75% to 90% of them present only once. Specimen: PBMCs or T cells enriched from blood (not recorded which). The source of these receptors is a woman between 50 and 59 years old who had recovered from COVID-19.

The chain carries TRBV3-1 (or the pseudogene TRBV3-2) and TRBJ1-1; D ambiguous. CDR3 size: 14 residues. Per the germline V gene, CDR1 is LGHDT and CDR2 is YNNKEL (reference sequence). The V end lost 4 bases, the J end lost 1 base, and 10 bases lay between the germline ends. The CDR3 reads CASSPRRENTEAFF. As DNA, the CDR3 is TGTGCCAGCAGCCCCCGACGGGAGAACACTGAAGCTTTCTTT.

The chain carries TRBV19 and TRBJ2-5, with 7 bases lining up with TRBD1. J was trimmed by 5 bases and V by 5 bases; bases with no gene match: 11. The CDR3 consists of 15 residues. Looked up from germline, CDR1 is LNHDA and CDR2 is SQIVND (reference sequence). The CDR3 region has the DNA TGTGCCAGTAGTTGGATGGGGACAGCCATCGAGACCCAGTACTTC. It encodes CASSWMGTAIETQYF.

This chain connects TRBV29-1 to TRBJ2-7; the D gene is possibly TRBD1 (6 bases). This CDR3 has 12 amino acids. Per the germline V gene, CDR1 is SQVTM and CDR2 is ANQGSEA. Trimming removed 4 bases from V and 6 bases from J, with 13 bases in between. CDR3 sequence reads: CSVGGGRGEQYF. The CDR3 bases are TGCAGCGTTGGAGGGGGACGAGGCGAGCAGTACTTC.

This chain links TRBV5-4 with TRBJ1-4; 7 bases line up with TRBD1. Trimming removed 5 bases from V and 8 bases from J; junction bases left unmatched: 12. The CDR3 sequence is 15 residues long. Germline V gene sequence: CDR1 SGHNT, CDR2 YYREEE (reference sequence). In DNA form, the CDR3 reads TGTGCCAGCAGTAAAACAGGGGAGAAGATCGAAAAACTGTTTTTT. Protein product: CASSKTGEKIEKLFF.

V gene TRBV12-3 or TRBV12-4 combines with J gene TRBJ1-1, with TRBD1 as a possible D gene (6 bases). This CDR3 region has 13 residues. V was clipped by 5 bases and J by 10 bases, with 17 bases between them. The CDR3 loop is CASSLDRSLRAFF. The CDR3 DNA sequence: TGTGCCAGCAGTCTCGACAGGAGCCTAAGAGCTTTCTTT.

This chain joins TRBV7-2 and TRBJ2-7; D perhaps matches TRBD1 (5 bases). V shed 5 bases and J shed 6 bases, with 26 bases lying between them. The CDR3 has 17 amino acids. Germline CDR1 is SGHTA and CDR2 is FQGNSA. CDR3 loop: CASSPRTRILWDIEQYF. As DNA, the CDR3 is TGTGCCAGCAGCCCACGGACACGGATTTTATGGGATATCGAGCAGTACTTC.

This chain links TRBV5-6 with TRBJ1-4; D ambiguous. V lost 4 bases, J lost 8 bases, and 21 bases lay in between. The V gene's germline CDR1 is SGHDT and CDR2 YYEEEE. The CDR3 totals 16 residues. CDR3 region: CASSQYSGSIGEKLFF. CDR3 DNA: TGTGCCAGCAGCCAATACTCCGGGTCGATAGGCGAAAAACTGTTTTTT.

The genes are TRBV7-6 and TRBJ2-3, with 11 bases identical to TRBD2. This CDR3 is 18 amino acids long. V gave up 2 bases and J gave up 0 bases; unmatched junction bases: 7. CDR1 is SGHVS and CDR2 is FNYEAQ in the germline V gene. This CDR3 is CASSLLGLAVSSTDTQYF. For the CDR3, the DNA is TGTGCCAGCAGCTTACTGGGACTAGCGGTTTCTAGCACAGATACGCAGTATTTT.

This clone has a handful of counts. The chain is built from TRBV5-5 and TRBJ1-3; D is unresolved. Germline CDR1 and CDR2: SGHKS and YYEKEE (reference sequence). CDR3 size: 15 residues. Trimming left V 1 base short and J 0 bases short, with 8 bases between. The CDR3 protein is CASSLSRDSGNTIYF. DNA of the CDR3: TGTGCCAGCAGCTTGTCTCGGGACTCTGGAAACACCATATATTTT.